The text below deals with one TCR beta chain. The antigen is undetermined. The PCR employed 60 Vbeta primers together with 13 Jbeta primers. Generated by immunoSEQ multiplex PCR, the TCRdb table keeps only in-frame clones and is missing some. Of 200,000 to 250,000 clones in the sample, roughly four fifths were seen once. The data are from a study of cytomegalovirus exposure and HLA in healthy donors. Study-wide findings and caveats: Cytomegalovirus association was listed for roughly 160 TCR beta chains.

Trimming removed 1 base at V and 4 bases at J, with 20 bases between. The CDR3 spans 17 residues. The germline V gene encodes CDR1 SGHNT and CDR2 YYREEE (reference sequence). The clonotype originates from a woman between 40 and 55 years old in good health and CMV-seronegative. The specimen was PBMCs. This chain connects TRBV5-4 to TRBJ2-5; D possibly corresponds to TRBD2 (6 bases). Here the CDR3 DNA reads TGTGCCAGCAGCTTGCGGCGAGGTTCGGGGGTAGGAGAGACCCAGTACTTC. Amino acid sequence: CASSLRRGSGVGETQYF.